The clone carrying this T cell receptor beta chain ranks as large (0.1 to 1%). Antigen: not known. A mixed TRB-A/B primer pool amplified rearranged TRB by multiplex touch-down PCR. TCRdb re-derived calls from the multiplex PCR reads in MiXCR, one entry per CDR3 protein. The top ten hold 20% of the sample, which has 3,500 to 4,500 distinct CDR3 sequences, under 35% seen once. TCR beta rearrangements were amplified from peripheral blood genomic DNA. V dropped 1 base and J dropped 6 bases, with 11 bases sitting between them. The CDR3 has 14 amino acids. Germline loops: CDR1 LNHDA, CDR2 SQIVND (reference sequence). This record comes from a study of T cell repertoires in aging, cancer and after chemotherapy. The wider study: Glioblastoma patients receiving temozolomide-based therapy gave paired samples before and after chemotherapy. Findings and limits, study-wide: Across the chemotherapy interval, each cancer cohort showed higher median generation probability, suggesting thymic rebound.

What was sequenced was blood. This sequence originates from a human donor with a solid tumor. V gene TRBV19 combines with J gene TRBJ2-3, with D unresolved. In DNA form, the CDR3 reads TGTGCCAGTAGTATAGGTGCTGGCAGTGATACGCAGTATTTT. Its protein product is CASSIGAGSDTQYF.